This T cell receptor (beta chain) was captured in a study of T cell responses to AZD1222 COVID-19 vaccine (dated by TCRdb to the early 2020s). For the wider study: TCR sequencing covered about 230 trial participants: 200 to 220 given two doses of AZD1222 and 26 given two doses of MenACWY control vaccine. Enrollment into the trials was organized by age into subgroups of 18-55, 56-69 and 70-plus years, and those subgroups contained about 160, 30 and 59 TCR-sequenced participants, respectively.

To note about this clone: What this receptor recognizes is not known. No clone much larger than this one lies a single base away; base qualities are absent.

The paper's findings and limits, for the study overall: The whole spike protein was spanned by vaccine-associated CD4 TCRs, and dominant responses were seen in regions 160-218 and 743-854. Because no day 14 peak-response samples were available, the repertoires could be characterized only after the peak T cell response. Participants were mostly white British, with more females than males. The authors suggested clonal diversity may have been underestimated. Reportedly, almost half of the unique spike-specific TCRs recognized epitopes lying outside the regions that are mutated in the B.1.351 and B.1.1.7 variants. The 56-69-year group was small, and its depth increase did not reach significance, likely because of low power. After two AZD1222 doses, both the breadth and the depth of spike-specific TCRs were significantly higher than at day 0 and than in MenACWY recipients. Only six or seven AZD1222 recipients were SARS-CoV-2 seropositive at baseline, limiting conclusions about previously exposed vaccinees.

The CDR3 regions of human TCRbeta chains were subjected to immunosequencing. Per the source publication's procedure: Repertoire TCRs were matched against a reference library of SARS-CoV-2-specific TCRs generated with the MIRA antigen-specificity platform. Breadth was defined as the fraction of unique TCRs that were SARS-CoV-2-associated, and depth was defined as the fraction of total T cells that were SARS-CoV-2-associated. Using the MIRA data, each spike-specific TCR was mapped to the spike region that the TCR reacts to and placed in a CD4 or CD8 class. Log10-transformed breadth and depth values were compared by one-way ANOVA with Sidak's multiple comparisons tests. As stored in TCRdb, this immuneACCESS dataset retains in-frame rearrangements with V and J assigned. A fraction of the clones does not appear; measured against another copy, unresolved V genes explain less than half of the discrepancy, and the remainder lacks a known reason. V, J and clone size are taken as reported in that table, and D and trimming were inferred from the DNA itself. The sample table contains 75,000 to 95,000 clones; only one count was recorded for around 90% of them. Jointly, the top ten make up around 7.1% of the sample.

What the time point label conveys for this sample: baseline before first vaccination. The sample's treatment or condition label, decoded: meningococcal conjugate vaccine given as trial control. The vaccinee samples were drawn from two UK trials, COV001 and COV002, one of which was a single-blind randomized controlled phase 2/3 trial testing AZD1222 (ChAdOx1 nCoV-19) in healthy adults. For TCRbeta chain sequencing, PBMC samples from trial participants were taken at day 0 and at day 28 after the second dose. The CDR3 holds 15 amino acids from the cysteine to the phenylalanine. The entry retains the CDR3 DNA only, 45 bases that are in frame from base 1. V is pruned by 1 base and J by 3 bases, leaving 4 bases of the junction without a gene match. From the germline V gene, CDR1 is LGHNA and CDR2 is YSLEER.

Sequenced here: peripheral blood, sampled on day 0 of MenACWY control vaccination. The TCR comes from an adult in good health. The V gene is TRBV4-3 and the J gene is TRBJ1-1, with 8 middle bases fitting TRBD1. The CDR3 in this case is CASSQGTGQDTEAFF. DNA sequence: TGCGCCAGCAGCCAAGGGACAGGGCAGGACACTGAAGCTTTCTTT.